The 5 T cell receptor beta chains in this list originate from one sample, sequenced in a study of PD-1 blockade in mismatch repair-deficient tumors. Only in-frame clones appear in the TCRdb table, and some are missing; sequencing was by immunoSEQ multiplex PCR. The table shows approximately 130,000 clones, with 70% to 90% occurring only once. Source: peripheral blood, taken 44 weeks after starting pembrolizumab. The receptors were sampled from an adult with mismatch repair-deficient cancer.

The V call is TRBV5-1, the J call TRBJ1-1; tentatively, D is TRBD1 (6 bases). CDR3 length: 14 amino acids. Trimming removed 4 bases from V and 6 bases from J, with 16 bases in between. In germline, CDR1 is SGHRS, CDR2 YFSETQ. CDR3 nucleotides: TGCGCCAGCAGCCGAACAGGGAGGCAAGCTGAAGCTTTCTTT. Its protein is CASSRTGRQAEAFF.

The CDR3 reads CASSVDRYWETQYF. The CDR3 bases are TGTGCCAGCAGCGTAGATCGTTACTGGGAGACCCAGTACTTC. The chain couples TRBV9 to TRBJ2-5; D ambiguous. The germline V gene encodes CDR1 SGDLS and CDR2 YYNGEE. The V end was cut by 0 bases, the J end by 5 bases, with 11 bases between. This CDR3 spans 14 amino acids.

V is TRBV28 and J is TRBJ1-4; D unclear. Trimming pared 7 bases from V and 0 bases from J, leaving 12 bases between. This CDR3 has 15 residues. CDR1 is MDHEN, CDR2 SYDVKM, per germline. The CDR3: CASTETSATNEKLFF. The CDR3 DNA reads TGTGCCAGCACGGAAACTTCTGCAACTAATGAAAAACTGTTTTTT. Full variable domain (missing parts from reference TRBV28 and TRBJ1-4): DVKVTQSSRYLVKRTGEKVFLECVQDMDHENMFWYRQDPGLGLRLIYFSYDVKMKEKGDIPEGYSVSREKKERFSLILESASTNQTSMYLCASTETSATNEKLFFGSGTQLSVL.

The V and J genes are TRBV7-8 and TRBJ2-4; D might be TRBD2 (6 bases). Germline lookup yields CDR1 SGHVS and CDR2 FQNEAQ. Deletions cut 3 bases from V and 1 base from J, with 7 bases between. The CDR3 spans 14 residues. The DNA for the CDR3 is TGTGCCAGCAGCTTGGGGGGTGCCAAAAACATTCAGTACTTC. Translation gives CASSLGGAKNIQYF.

The chain uses TRBV6-5 and TRBJ1-3; D might be TRBD1 (5 bases). The germline V and J ends were trimmed by 7 bases and 0 bases, with 7 bases remaining between them. The CDR3 has 13 residues. Germline V gene data show CDR1 as MNHEY and CDR2 as SVGAGI. The CDR3 region has the DNA TGTGCCAGCACGGGGGGCTCTGGAAACACCATATATTTT. Protein product: CASTGGSGNTIYF.